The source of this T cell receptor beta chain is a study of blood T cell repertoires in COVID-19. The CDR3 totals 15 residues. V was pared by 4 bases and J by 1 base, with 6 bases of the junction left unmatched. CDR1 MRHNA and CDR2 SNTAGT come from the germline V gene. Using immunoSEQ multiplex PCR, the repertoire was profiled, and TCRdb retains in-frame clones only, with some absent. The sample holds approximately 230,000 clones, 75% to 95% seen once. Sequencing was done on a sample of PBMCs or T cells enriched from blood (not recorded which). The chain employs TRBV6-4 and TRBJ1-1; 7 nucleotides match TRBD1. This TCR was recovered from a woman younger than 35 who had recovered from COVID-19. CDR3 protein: CASSAPGQTNTEAFF. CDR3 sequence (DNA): TGTGCCAGCAGTGCGCCGGGACAGACGAACACTGAAGCTTTCTTT.